The clone carrying this T cell receptor (beta chain) was seen many times. The CDR3 covers 15 residues. J lost 4 bases, V lost 7 bases, and 11 bases had no gene match. The germline V gene encodes CDR1 SQVTM and CDR2 ANQGSEA. The data belong to a study of early T cells in non-severe SARS-CoV-2 infection. In TCRdb, the 5' RACE reads were re-called with MiXCR into one record per CDR3 protein. The data hold tens of thousands of distinct CDR3 sequences, with about 6.5% observed a single time. This receptor was identified in an adult who was a healthcare worker with PCR-confirmed SARS-CoV-2 infection or an uninfected control (not recorded which). V usage is TRBV29-1 and J usage is TRBJ2-1; 9 positions match TRBD2. The sequenced sample consisted of whole blood. CDR3 amino acids: CSARLGSGGYNEQFF. The CDR3 DNA reads TGCAGCGCCCGCCTGGGTAGCGGGGGATACAATGAGCAGTTCTTC.